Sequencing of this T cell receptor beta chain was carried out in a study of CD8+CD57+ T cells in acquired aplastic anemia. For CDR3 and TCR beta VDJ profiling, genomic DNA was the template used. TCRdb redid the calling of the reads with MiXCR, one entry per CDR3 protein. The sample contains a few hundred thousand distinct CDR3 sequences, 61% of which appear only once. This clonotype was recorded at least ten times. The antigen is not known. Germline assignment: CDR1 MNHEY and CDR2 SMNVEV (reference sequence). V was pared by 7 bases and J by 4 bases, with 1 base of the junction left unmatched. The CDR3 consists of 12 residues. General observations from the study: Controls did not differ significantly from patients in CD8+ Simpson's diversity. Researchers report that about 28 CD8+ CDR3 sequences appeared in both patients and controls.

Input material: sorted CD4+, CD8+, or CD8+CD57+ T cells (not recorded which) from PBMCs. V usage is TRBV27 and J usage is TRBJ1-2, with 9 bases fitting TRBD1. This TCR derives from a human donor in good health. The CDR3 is CASTTGGYGYTF. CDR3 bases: TGTGCCAGCACGACAGGGGGCTATGGCTACACCTTC.